The T cell receptor beta chain under discussion was sequenced for a study of CD8+CD57+ T cells in acquired aplastic anemia. Overall study: Each DNA sample taken from sorted CD4+ and CD8+ cells came to about 3.2 ug on average. Study observations and caveats: Comparison of patients with controls identified about 27 shared CD8+ CDR3 sequences.

The TCR beta profiling, which covered VDJ combination and CDR3 sequence, was carried out using genomic DNA as the template. TCRdb itself ran the reads through MiXCR, one entry per CDR3 protein. The data contain about 160,000 distinct CDR3 sequences, 45% to 50% of them singletons. Per germline, CDR1 SGHRS and CDR2 YFSETQ. The V and J ends lost 0 bases and 8 bases respectively, with 17 bases between them. The CDR3 is 15 residues long. The authors sequenced patients whose flow cytometry had shown CD8+CD57+ cell expansion. Severe acquired aplastic anemia was present in all patients. Notes on this clonotype: Antigen: not known.

The V and J genes are TRBV5-1 and TRBJ1-2; no firm D call. The clonotype comes from a human donor with aplastic anemia. Sequenced sample: sorted CD4+, CD8+, or CD8+CD57+ T cells (not recorded which) from PBMCs. CDR3 in amino acids: CASSLDLSAVSGYTF. The CDR3 bases are TGCGCCAGCAGCTTGGATCTTTCCGCGGTATCGGGCTACACCTTC.